A selection of T cell receptor beta chains follows, all from one sample in a study of blood T cell repertoires in COVID-19. TCRdb's table, derived via immunoSEQ multiplex PCR, lists solely in-frame clones and lacks some. The sample contains about 320,000 clones, approximately 88% of which appear only once. Sequenced sample: PBMCs or T cells enriched from blood (not recorded which). The receptors come from a man aged 25-40 years who had recovered from COVID-19. CDR3s include the opening cysteine and the closing phenylalanine or tryptophan. Each record gives: D gene, clone size, V gene, J gene, CDR3 DNA, CDR3 protein. A D gene is named only where the DNA matches it firmly. A clone size is listed for some rows: how often the clone was seen (once, few, many), or a class if it is expanded.

d_gene: TRBD2; abundance: -; v_gene: TRBV3-1/TRBV3-2; j_gene: TRBJ2-5; CDR3nt: TGTGCCAGCAGCCAAGTCCAGCGGGGTGAAAAGACCCAGTACTTC; CDR3aa: CASSQVQRGEKTQYF
d_gene: TRBD1; abundance: -; v_gene: TRBV9; j_gene: TRBJ1-6; CDR3nt: TGTGCCAGCAGCGTAGAGGGACAGGGTGGATCCTATAATTCACCCCTCCACTTT; CDR3aa: CASSVEGQGGSYNSPLHF
d_gene: -; abundance: -; v_gene: TRBV30; j_gene: TRBJ1-6; CDR3nt: TGTGCCTGGAACTTGCTGGGCACCAATTCACCCCTCCACTTT; CDR3aa: CAWNLLGTNSPLHF
d_gene: -; abundance: -; v_gene: TRBV9; j_gene: TRBJ1-6; CDR3nt: TGTGCCAGCAGCACAAGTGGACAGACTTTTGGTTCACCCCTCCACTTT; CDR3aa: CASSTSGQTFGSPLHF
d_gene: TRBD1; abundance: once; v_gene: TRBV5-1; j_gene: TRBJ2-3; CDR3nt: TGCGCCAGCACCAGACAGGGGGTAACTAGCACAGATACGCAGTATTTT; CDR3aa: CASTRQGVTSTDTQYF
d_gene: TRBD1; abundance: -; v_gene: TRBV5-4; j_gene: TRBJ1-3; CDR3nt: TGTGCCAGCAGCCCGGACAGGGGTCTAGGAAACACCATATATTTT; CDR3aa: CASSPDRGLGNTIYF
d_gene: -; abundance: -; v_gene: TRBV21-1; j_gene: TRBJ2-2; CDR3nt: TGTGCCAGCACCAGGAGGAGGGACAGGGGGGGAACCGGGGAGCTGTTTTTT; CDR3aa: CASTRRRDRGGTGELFF
d_gene: TRBD1; abundance: -; v_gene: TRBV19; j_gene: TRBJ1-4; CDR3nt: TGTGCCAGTAGTATTTCCTCAGGGGGAGAACTGTTTTTT; CDR3aa: CASSISSGGELFF
d_gene: TRBD1; abundance: -; v_gene: TRBV3-1/TRBV3-2; j_gene: TRBJ1-6; CDR3nt: TGTGCCAGCAGCCAAGGGTGGACAGGGGTAGGGAATTCACCCCTCCACTTT; CDR3aa: CASSQGWTGVGNSPLHF
d_gene: -; abundance: -; v_gene: TRBV4-1; j_gene: TRBJ2-1; CDR3nt: TGCGCCAGCAGCCTCGCGCTAGGGACTGTGGGGAACAATGAGCAGTTCTTC; CDR3aa: CASSLALGTVGNNEQFF
d_gene: -; abundance: -; v_gene: TRBV7-2; j_gene: TRBJ1-5; CDR3nt: TGTGCCAGCAGCTTAGGGACAGAATACAATCAGCCCCAGCATTTT; CDR3aa: CASSLGTEYNQPQHF
d_gene: TRBD1; abundance: -; v_gene: TRBV10-3; j_gene: TRBJ1-6; CDR3nt: TGTGCCATCAGTGAGAGGGGGACAGGGGGAGCACCCCTCCACTTT; CDR3aa: CAISERGTGGAPLHF
d_gene: -; abundance: -; v_gene: TRBV5-1; j_gene: TRBJ2-5; CDR3nt: TGCGCCAGCAGCTTGCGGGGTCCCCAAGAGACCCAGTACTTC; CDR3aa: CASSLRGPQETQYF
d_gene: -; abundance: -; v_gene: TRBV14; j_gene: TRBJ1-4; CDR3nt: TGTGCCAGCAGCCATCTGGGGGGTAATGAAAAACTGTTTTTT; CDR3aa: CASSHLGGNEKLFF
d_gene: -; abundance: -; v_gene: TRBV10-3; j_gene: TRBJ1-2; CDR3nt: TGTGCCGTTCAGCCGGACAGAGGGATTAATGGCTACACCTTC; CDR3aa: CAVQPDRGINGYTF
d_gene: -; abundance: -; v_gene: TRBV5-1; j_gene: TRBJ1-1; CDR3nt: TGCGCCAGCAGCCTCCTCCAGGGGTCGAACACTGAAGCTTTCTTT; CDR3aa: CASSLLQGSNTEAFF
d_gene: TRBD1; abundance: -; v_gene: TRBV5-1; j_gene: TRBJ1-6; CDR3nt: TGCGCCAGCAGCTCCCACGGGACAGGGGACAATTCACCCCTCCACTTT; CDR3aa: CASSSHGTGDNSPLHF